This note documents a single T cell receptor (beta chain) sequence. Its cognate antigen is unknown. The table came from immunoSEQ multiplex PCR; TCRdb's copy has only in-frame clones and leaves some out. This sample carries just over 2,000,000 clones, 90% to 95% of them seen once, and the ten largest clones take 0.1% to 0.15%. This entry belongs to a study of shared clonotypes between healthy human individuals. Overall study results and limits: Lower generation probabilities were found for non-shared clonotypes than for those shared by all four donors. Tissue TCR repertoires likely differ from these blood-only repertoires.

The CDR3 is 14 amino acids. Germline assignment: CDR1 SGHTA and CDR2 FQGNSA. The V segment lost 4 bases and the J segment 3 bases; nucleotides outside the gene matches: 5. Donors, without exception, were Caucasian adults residing in Nashville, Tennessee. Division of CD4+ cells produced a CD45RA+ naive subset and a CD45RA-negative memory subset. This clonotype was obtained from a man younger than 35 in good health. The V gene is TRBV7-2, the J gene TRBJ2-7, with TRBD1 matching over 8 bases. The sample was naive CD4+ T cells sorted from blood. Regarding subset: CD45RA+ positively selected. CDR3 residues: CASSSDRVRYEQYF. DNA for the CDR3: TGTGCCAGCAGCTCGGACAGGGTTCGCTACGAGCAGTACTTC.